Presented here are 25 T cell receptor beta chains from one specimen sequenced in a study of identifying expanded T cells in peripheral blood. Profiling relied on immunoSEQ multiplex PCR, and the TCRdb table lists in-frame clones only, not all of them. The table shows roughly 130,000 clones, with 75% to 90% occurring only once. The specimen was blood. The receptor source for this set is a person between 18 and 70 years old in good health.

The V gene is TRBV19, the J gene TRBJ1-6; D is perhaps TRBD1 (5 bases). The CDR3 has 13 residues. Germline V lookup: CDR1 LNHDA, CDR2 SQIVND (reference sequence). The V gene lost 11 bases and the J gene lost 11 bases, with 19 bases spanning the gap. Written as DNA, the CDR3 is TGTGCCTCCAATGGGCAGGGCTCTCCACCCCTCCACTTT. Amino acids: CASNGQGSPPLHF.

The table lists this clone with a few counts. The chain is built from TRBV28 and TRBJ1-1; D is unclear. Germline V gene data show CDR1 as MDHEN and CDR2 as SYDVKM. Trimming took 3 bases from V and 1 from J, leaving 9 bases between them. This CDR3 is built from 14 residues. CDR3 sequence reads: CASSFGRKNTEAFF. The DNA of the CDR3 is TGTGCCAGCAGTTTTGGCAGGAAGAACACTGAAGCTTTCTTT.

V is TRBV5-4 and J is TRBJ2-1, with D uncertain. The V end was cut by 0 bases, the J end by 0 bases, with 7 bases between. The CDR3 has 15 residues. Germline V gene sequence: CDR1 SGHNT, CDR2 YYREEE (reference sequence). The CDR3 nucleotides are TGTGCCAGCAGCTTGGCACTGAGCTCCTACAATGAGCAGTTCTTC. Its protein is CASSLALSSYNEQFF.

V usage is TRBV11-2 and J usage is TRBJ2-3; TRBD2 aligns across 14 bases. CDR1 and CDR2 (germline): SGHAT, FQNNGV. The CDR3 is 17 residues long. Unmatched junction bases numbered 7, after V lost 6 bases and J lost 2 bases. CDR3 sequence: CASRGLAGVRTTDTQYF. The CDR3 DNA follows: TGTGCCAGCAGGGGACTAGCGGGAGTTCGGACCACAGATACGCAGTATTTT.

This chain links TRBV28 with TRBJ2-7; TRBD2 aligns across 8 bases. Per the germline V gene, CDR1 is MDHEN and CDR2 is SYDVKM. The CDR3 runs 17 residues. V gave up 3 bases and J gave up 0 bases; unmatched junction bases: 10. The CDR3 region is CASSFFRLTSGSYEQYF. The CDR3, as DNA: TGTGCCAGCAGTTTTTTCCGACTTACTAGCGGCTCCTACGAGCAGTACTTC.

The chain is built from TRBV28 and TRBJ2-3; possibly TRBD2 for D (6 bases). V was pared by 2 bases and J by 4 bases, with 10 bases between. This CDR3 is built from 14 residues. Germline loops: CDR1 MDHEN, CDR2 SYDVKM. The CDR3 sequence is CASSLSGQADTQYF. In nucleotides, the CDR3 is TGTGCCAGCAGTTTAAGCGGGCAAGCAGATACGCAGTATTTT.

This chain's CDR3 is CASSFWGGGGANVLTF. The CDR3 DNA reads as TGTGCCAGCAGTTTCTGGGGAGGGGGAGGGGCCAACGTCCTGACTTTC. V is TRBV27 and J is TRBJ2-6, with a possible D match to TRBD2 (7 bases). Trimming removed 3 bases at V and 4 bases at J, with 13 bases between. The CDR3 extends over 16 amino acids. Per the germline V gene, CDR1 is MNHEY and CDR2 is SMNVEV (reference sequence).

This clone appeared a few times. The chain has TRBV5-4 and TRBJ2-5; 7 positions agree with TRBD1. J gave up 0 bases and V 0 bases, and 5 bases lay outside the gene matches. The CDR3 covers 16 residues. CDR1 is SGHNT and CDR2 is YYREEE in the germline V gene (reference sequence). The chain's CDR3 is CASSLVGQRYQETQYF. The DNA of the CDR3 is TGTGCCAGCAGCTTGGTGGGACAGAGGTACCAAGAGACCCAGTACTTC. Full variable domain (rest looked up from reference TRBV5-4 and TRBJ2-5): ETGVTQSPTHLIKTRGQQVTLRCSSQSGHNTVSWYQQALGQGPQFIFQYYREEENGRGNFPPRFSGLQFPNYSSELNVNALELDDSALYLCASSLVGQRYQETQYFGPGTRLLVL.

The chain uses TRBV6-1 and TRBJ1-2; D not resolved. The CDR3 loop spans 12 amino acids. Deletions cut 2 bases from V and 3 bases from J, with 4 bases between. Germline values: CDR1 MNHNS, CDR2 SASEGT. This CDR3 reads CASSESDYGYTF. In nucleotides, the CDR3 is TGTGCCAGCAGTGAATCCGACTATGGCTACACCTTC.

This clone is a singleton in its sample. The chain employs TRBV18 and TRBJ1-2; a possible D gene is TRBD1 (6 bases). There are 20 residues in the CDR3. Trimming shortened V by 0 bases and J by 4 bases, and 27 bases separated the two germline ends. Germline V gene lookup returns CDR1 KGHSH and CDR2 LQKENI. CDR3 DNA sequence: TGTGCCAGCTCACCACCCCCTGGGACATTAGCCTCGATTAGTAGCTATGGCTACACCTTC. It encodes CASSPPPGTLASISSYGYTF.

The CDR3 DNA is TGTGCCAGCAGTTTTAGACAGGGTGGCCACGGCTACACCTTC. Translated: CASSFRQGGHGYTF. The gene calls are TRBV27 and TRBJ1-2; 7 nucleotides match TRBD1. Germline V CDR1 and CDR2: MNHEY, SMNVEV (reference sequence). There are 14 residues in the CDR3. V gave up 3 bases and J gave up 8 bases; unmatched junction bases: 9.

The V and J genes are TRBV9 and TRBJ1-2; tentatively, D is TRBD1 (6 bases). The V end was cut by 0 bases, the J end by 5 bases, with 14 bases between. Germline CDR1 SGDLS, CDR2 YYNGEE. The CDR3 runs to 15 residues. The CDR3 loop reads CASSVVVQGSYGYTF. The CDR3 region has the DNA TGTGCCAGCAGCGTAGTGGTCCAGGGGAGTTATGGCTACACCTTC. Combining the CDR3 with reference TRBV9 and TRBJ1-2 gives the whole variable domain DSGVTQTPKHLITATGQRVTLRCSPRSGDLSVYWYQQSLDQGLQFLIQYYNGEERAKGNILERFSAQQFPDLHSELNLSSLELGDSALYFCASSVVVQGSYGYTFGSGTRLTVV.

The V call is TRBV7-9, the J call TRBJ2-1; maybe TRBD1 (5 bases). The germline gives CDR1 SEHNR, CDR2 FQNEAQ (reference sequence). This CDR3 is built from 14 residues. With 4 bases removed from V and 9 bases from J, the gap between germline ends came to 16 bases. The CDR3 reads CASSSDPTGIEQFF. CDR3 nucleotides: TGTGCCAGCAGCTCAGACCCTACAGGTATTGAGCAGTTCTTC.

The chain carries TRBV7-3 and TRBJ1-1; D uncertain. V gave up 5 bases and J gave up 4 bases, with 11 bases separating them. Per the germline V gene, CDR1 is SGHTA and CDR2 is FQGTGA. The CDR3 contains 13 residues. Here the CDR3 reads CASSPQRSTEAFF. The CDR3 DNA sequence: TGTGCCAGCAGCCCCCAGCGGTCCACTGAAGCTTTCTTT.

The V call is TRBV11-2, the J call TRBJ2-5, with 7 bases aligning to TRBD2. Germline trimming cut 4 bases from V and 4 bases from J; bases unmatched to any gene: 3. The germline gives CDR1 SGHAT, CDR2 FQNNGV. The CDR3 has 13 amino acids. The CDR3 DNA is TGTGCCAGCAGCTCCTGGGAGGGAGAGACCCAGTACTTC. Translating it yields CASSSWEGETQYF.

This clone appeared a few times. The rearrangement links TRBV15 to TRBJ1-5; 7 nucleotides line up with TRBD1. Germline V lookup: CDR1 LNHNV, CDR2 YYDKDF (reference sequence). The V segment lost 5 bases and the J segment 6 bases; nucleotides outside the gene matches: 10. The length of the CDR3 is 15 residues. The CDR3 protein is CATSFDRDASQPQHF. In DNA form, the CDR3 reads TGTGCCACCAGCTTCGACAGGGACGCCAGTCAGCCCCAGCATTTT.

The V and J genes are TRBV4-2 and TRBJ2-1; D uncertain. Between the trimmed V and J ends, which lost 1 base and 8 bases, there was a span of 6 bases. From germline, CDR1 is LGHNA and CDR2 YNFKEQ. The CDR3 has 12 residues. The CDR3 spells CASSQVKDEQFF. The CDR3, as DNA: TGTGCCAGCAGCCAAGTTAAGGATGAGCAGTTCTTC.

This clone has a handful of counts. The V gene is TRBV5-1, the J gene TRBJ2-3, with D perhaps TRBD2 (5 bases). Trimming took off 3 bases at V and 2 bases at J, with 10 bases between the two ends. The germline gives CDR1 SGHRS, CDR2 YFSETQ. CDR3 size: 14 residues. CDR3 nucleotides: TGCGCCAGCAGCTCGGAGGAGGTCACAGATACGCAGTATTTT. Protein sequence: CASSSEEVTDTQYF.

This sequence joins TRBV7-3 and TRBJ1-2; a weak D match, TRBD1 (5 bases). The CDR3 has 16 residues. Germline CDR1 is SGHTA and CDR2 is FQGTGA. The ends were cut back, 2 bases at V and 8 bases at J, with 21 bases in the middle. The CDR3 DNA follows: TGTGCCAGCAGCTTATGGCCAGGGAAATTTTGGGACGGCTACACCTTC. As protein: CASSLWPGKFWDGYTF.

The rearrangement uses TRBV10-3 and TRBJ1-6; 9 bases agree with TRBD1. The CDR3 length is 15 residues. Per the germline V gene, CDR1 is ENHRY and CDR2 is SYGVKD. After removal of 3 bases from V and 6 bases from J, the junction contained 3 bases not matched to a gene. CDR3 region: CAISDDRGSNSPLHF. The CDR3 DNA sequence: TGTGCCATCAGTGATGACAGGGGGTCTAATTCACCCCTCCACTTT.

This chain links TRBV5-5 with TRBJ2-3, with D hard to call. CDR1 SGHKS and CDR2 YYEKEE come from the germline V gene (reference sequence). V lost 0 bases and J 0 bases, leaving 8 bases between the germline ends. This CDR3 region has 15 residues. The CDR3 DNA follows: TGTGCCAGCAGCTTGGCCGCTGCTAGCACAGATACGCAGTATTTT. Its protein is CASSLAAASTDTQYF.

The V call is TRBV29-1, the J call TRBJ1-1, with 8 bases that match TRBD1. Germline assignment: CDR1 SQVTM and CDR2 ANQGSEA. V trimming: 6 bases; J trimming: 1 base; junction bases outside the gene matches: 10. The CDR3 is 15 amino acids. The CDR3 sequence is CSVIFRGLGNTEAFF. The CDR3 DNA follows: TGCAGCGTCATATTCAGGGGGCTTGGGAACACTGAAGCTTTCTTT.

This clone occurred once. This sequence joins TRBV19 and TRBJ1-1, with 8 bases identical to TRBD1. The germline gives CDR1 LNHDA, CDR2 SQIVND (reference sequence). The CDR3 runs to 15 residues. Trimming cost V 7 bases and J 1 base; bases outside gene matches: 8. This CDR3 is CASTERGTGNTEAFF. In DNA, the CDR3 is TGTGCCAGTACCGAGCGGGGGACAGGGAACACTGAAGCTTTCTTT.

The chain links TRBV9 to TRBJ2-1; 9 nucleotides align to TRBD2. The V and J ends lost 4 bases and 5 bases, in that order; junction bases with no gene match: 13. Germline assignment: CDR1 SGDLS and CDR2 YYNGEE. The CDR3 totals 17 residues. The CDR3 DNA sequence: TGTGCCAGCAGCCCGCTCGGGGGCGGGGGGGCTGACAATGAGCAGTTCTTC. Encoded protein: CASSPLGGGGADNEQFF.

CDR3 sequence (DNA): TGTGCCAGCAGCTTGGGGGGGACAGGGGGATCAGATACGCAGTATTTT. This gives the protein CASSLGGTGGSDTQYF. The chain has TRBV5-4 and TRBJ2-3, with TRBD1 identical over 11 bases. Trimming at V came to 0 bases and at J to 4 bases, leaving 4 bases not matched to a gene. Per germline, CDR1 SGHNT and CDR2 YYREEE (reference sequence). The CDR3 totals 16 residues.